The present T cell receptor (beta chain) was sequenced within a study of vaccination and CD4 T cells after COVID-19 (dated by TCRdb to between 2021 and 2024). General notes on the study: The convalescent cohort comprised six males and four females, including two Hispanic individuals, seven Caucasians, two Asians and one multiracial person. Two doses of either the Pfizer-BioNTech BNT162b2 vaccine (n=8) or the Moderna mRNA-1273 vaccine (n=2) were administered to participants. Post-COVID blood samples were collected from convalescent patients a median of approximately 100 days after diagnosis, with a range of about 30 to 161 days. Post-vaccine blood samples were obtained a median of around 74 days after the second vaccine dose, with a range of roughly 14 to 241 days. The cultures were stimulated with overlapping spike peptide pools from SARS-CoV-2 and from the common cold coronaviruses HCoV-NL63, HCoV-OC43 and HCoV-229E. In control cultures, a CEFX viral epitope pool was used as positive control, an HIV-1 Nef peptide pool was used as negative control, or no peptide was added. The spike-specific CD4+ TCR repertoire was compared before and after mRNA vaccination in approximately ten COVID-19 convalescent patients and a handful of infection-naive healthy vaccine recipients. The research as a whole found: In convalescent patients, a median approximately 83% of post-vaccine SARS-CoV-2-reactive clones were detected only after vaccination, and vaccine-specific priming was suggested by this finding. The study included relatively few convalescent patients and did not analyze early timepoints after natural infection. Of the vaccine-specific clones found in convalescent patients, nearly all (304 of 307) were mono-reactive for SARS-CoV-2 spike instead of being cross-reactive with common cold coronaviruses. Although the median number of SARS-CoV-2-reactive clonotypes went up from roughly 20 after infection to 35 to 40 after vaccination, the increase was not significant.

Receptors were amplified or captured by PCR. DNA from cultured CD4+ T cells was subjected to TCR sequencing with the Oncomine TCR Beta short-read assay at the Johns Hopkins FTIC core. The QIAamp micro DNA kit was used to extract genomic DNA from the cultured CD4+ T cells. The Oncomine TCR Beta libraries from cultured CD4+ T cells were pooled using unique dual indexes and then sequenced on an Illumina iSeq 100. On the authors' methods: Non-productive sequences were removed, and CDR3s not starting with C, not ending with F or W, or shorter than 7 amino acids were discarded. The MANAFEST web application was used to identify antigen-specific clonotypes by comparing peptide-stimulated wells against reference wells and other culture wells. To be called positive, a clone needed an FDR below 0.05, an odds ratio above 5, and a productive frequency above 0.1% in at least two of three replicate wells. Clonotypes that were significantly expanded in both SARS-CoV-2 spike wells and at least one common cold coronavirus spike condition were defined as cross-reactive. Similarity between CDR3 sequences was evaluated in R version 3.6.1 using Levenshtein distances (stringdist) and unrooted phylogenetic trees (ape). TCRdb trimmed the raw reads at Q25, called clones with MiXCR and kept productive beta chains. Here each entry gathers all rows of one CDR3 protein and keeps the most common genes and DNA. The V and J calls reflect TCRdb's pipeline rather than the authors' work. This sample gives around 17,000 distinct CDR3 sequences in total; less than 45% of them show up just once. Roughly 25% of the sample goes to the ten largest clones.

The sample's treatment or condition label is to be understood as: roughly 10-day PBMC culture with coronavirus spike peptide pools or control peptides (ViraFEST assay). The ViraFEST assay, used in the study, expanded antigen-specific T cells with peptide pools and then identified the expanded clonotypes through TCR sequencing. Healthy vaccine recipients had no prior SARS-CoV-2 infection, confirmed by negative nucleocapsid antibody tests before and after vaccination. Each well held 2.2 million or so PBMCs cultured in IMDM containing roughly 5% human AB serum and approximately 9.8 IU/ml IL-2, with 9 to 10 ug/ml peptide pools added. On days 3 and 7, half of the culture medium was replaced with fresh IL-2-containing medium. After approximately eleven days of culture, CD4+ T cells were isolated by negative selection using the EasySep CD4+ T cell isolation kit. Ficoll-Paque Plus gradient centrifugation was used to isolate PBMCs from whole blood, and the isolated PBMCs were then either used fresh or cryopreserved at -140C. Triplicate wells were generally used for each culture condition.

Details on this clonotype: No cognate antigen has been identified for it. No much larger clone is present one base from it, and per-base qualities are unavailable.

The germline V gene specifies SGHRS as CDR1 and YFSETQ as CDR2. Including the terminal cysteine and phenylalanine, the CDR3 comprises 15 residues. Of the read, only the CDR3 DNA is kept; its 45 bases are in frame from base 1. V drops 2 bases and J drops 1 base, leaving 13 bases in between. Material: CD4+ T cells from blood, cultured in vitro, obtained before SARS-CoV-2 vaccination. This TCR was sampled from a human donor who received a COVID-19 vaccine. The chain is encoded by TRBV5-1 joined to TRBJ2-7, with a weak D call of TRBD2 (6 bases match). In nucleotides, the sequence is TGCGCCAGCAGCTTTACAGTAGGAGGGTCCTACGAGCAGTACTTC. The translation is CASSFTVGGSYEQYF.